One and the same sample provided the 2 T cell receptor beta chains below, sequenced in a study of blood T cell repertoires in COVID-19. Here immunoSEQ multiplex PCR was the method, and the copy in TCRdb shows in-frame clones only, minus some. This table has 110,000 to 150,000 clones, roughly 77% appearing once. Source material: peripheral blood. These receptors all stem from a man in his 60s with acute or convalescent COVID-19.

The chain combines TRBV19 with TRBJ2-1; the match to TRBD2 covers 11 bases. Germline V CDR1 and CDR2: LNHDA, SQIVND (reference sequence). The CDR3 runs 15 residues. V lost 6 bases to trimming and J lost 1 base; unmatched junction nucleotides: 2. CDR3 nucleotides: TGTGCCAGTAGACTAGCGGGAGTATCCTACAATGAGCAGTTCTTC. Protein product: CASRLAGVSYNEQFF.

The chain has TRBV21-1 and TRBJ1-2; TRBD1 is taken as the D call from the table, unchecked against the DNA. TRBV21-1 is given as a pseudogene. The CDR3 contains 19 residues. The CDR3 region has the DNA TGTGCCAGCAGACCCCGTTTAAGATCAGGGGCTTCCTTCGTTTATGGCTACACCTTC. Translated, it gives CASRPRLRSGASFVYGYTF.